The present T cell receptor beta chain was sequenced within a study of T cell repertoires in cytomegalovirus infection. Study-wide context: TCR beta signatures that were public indicated CMV infection and matching HLA type.

This clonotype was seen more than once but under ten times. Its antigen remains unidentified. Study results and caveats: Carriers of CMV plus the relevant HLA were identified by cumulative public TCR beta family frequency. Clonotypes of TCR beta that were HLA-C-restricted and CMV-specific dominated the ex vivo response.

TCRdb itself ran the reads through MiXCR, one entry per CDR3 protein. This sample has about 490,000 distinct CDR3 sequences, with about a quarter found just once. V shed 7 bases, J shed 0 bases, and the junction held 11 bases outside the gene matches. In germline, CDR1 is MNHEY, CDR2 SVGAGI. The CDR3 loop spans 17 amino acids. V and J are TRBV6-5 and TRBJ2-1, with 8 bases lining up with TRBD2. Sequenced material: PBMCs. This TCR was sampled from a human donor in good health (CMV status not recorded). Some clones in this sample may be carry-over from other donors' samples. This CDR3 reads CASTTRLARASYNEQFF. CDR3 bases: TGTGCCAGCACTACTCGACTAGCGAGGGCCTCCTACAATGAGCAGTTCTTC.